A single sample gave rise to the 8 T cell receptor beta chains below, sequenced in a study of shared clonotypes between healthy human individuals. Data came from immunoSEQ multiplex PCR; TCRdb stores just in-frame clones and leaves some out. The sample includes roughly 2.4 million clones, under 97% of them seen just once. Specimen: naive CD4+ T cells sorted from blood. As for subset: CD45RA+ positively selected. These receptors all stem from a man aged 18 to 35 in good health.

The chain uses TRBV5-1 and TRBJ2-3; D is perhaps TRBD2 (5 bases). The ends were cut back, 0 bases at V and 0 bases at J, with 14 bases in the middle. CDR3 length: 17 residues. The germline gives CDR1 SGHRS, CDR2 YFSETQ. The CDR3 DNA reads TGCGCCAGCAGCTTGGATGGACTTCAGACTAGCACAGATACGCAGTATTTT. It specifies CASSLDGLQTSTDTQYF.

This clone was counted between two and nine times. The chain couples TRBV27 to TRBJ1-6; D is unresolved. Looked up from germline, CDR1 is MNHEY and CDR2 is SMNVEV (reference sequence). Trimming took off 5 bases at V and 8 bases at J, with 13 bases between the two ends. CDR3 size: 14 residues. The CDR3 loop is CASSPDGGYSPLHF. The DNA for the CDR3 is TGTGCCAGCAGTCCGGACGGAGGTTATTCACCCCTCCACTTT.

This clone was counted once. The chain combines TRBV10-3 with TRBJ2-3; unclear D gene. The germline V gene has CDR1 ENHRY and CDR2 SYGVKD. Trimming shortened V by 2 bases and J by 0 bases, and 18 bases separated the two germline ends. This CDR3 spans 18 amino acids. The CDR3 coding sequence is TGTGCCATCAGTGAGGGACCTGCCAGCCCCTCAAGCACAGATACGCAGTATTTT. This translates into CAISEGPASPSSTDTQYF.

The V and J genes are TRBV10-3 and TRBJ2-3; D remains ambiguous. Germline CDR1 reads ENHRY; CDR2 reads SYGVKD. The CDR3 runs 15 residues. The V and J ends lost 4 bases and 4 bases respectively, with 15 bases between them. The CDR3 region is CAISGSGYQADTQYF. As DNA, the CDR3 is TGTGCCATCAGTGGGTCTGGGTATCAAGCAGATACGCAGTATTTT.

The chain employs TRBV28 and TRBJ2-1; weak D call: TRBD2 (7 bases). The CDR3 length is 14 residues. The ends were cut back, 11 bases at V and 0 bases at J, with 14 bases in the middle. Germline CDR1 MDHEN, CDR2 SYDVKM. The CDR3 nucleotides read TGTGCCGTGGGAGGGGGACTCTCCTACAATGAGCAGTTCTTC. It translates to CAVGGGLSYNEQFF. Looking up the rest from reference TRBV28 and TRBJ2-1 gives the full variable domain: DVKVTQSSRYLVKRTGEKVFLECVQDMDHENMFWYRQDPGLGLRLIYFSYDVKMKEKGDIPEGYSVSREKKERFSLILESASTNQTSMYLCAVGGGLSYNEQFFGPGTRLTVL.

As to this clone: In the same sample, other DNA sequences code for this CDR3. CDR3 sequence: CASSLGQGFEKLFF. CDR3 DNA: TGTGCCAGCAGCTTGGGGCAGGGATTTGAAAAACTGTTTTTT. J is TRBJ1-4 and V is TRBV5-4; a possible D gene is TRBD1 (5 bases). Per germline, CDR1 SGHNT and CDR2 YYREEE (reference sequence). The length of the CDR3 is 14 residues. Trimming removed 0 bases at V and 7 bases at J, with 10 bases between.

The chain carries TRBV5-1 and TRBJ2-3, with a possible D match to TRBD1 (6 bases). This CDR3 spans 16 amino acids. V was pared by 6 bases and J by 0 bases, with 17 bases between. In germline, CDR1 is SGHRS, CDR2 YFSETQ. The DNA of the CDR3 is TGCGCCAGCACTCTGGGGGCGTCCTCTAGCACAGATACGCAGTATTTT. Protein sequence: CASTLGASSSTDTQYF.

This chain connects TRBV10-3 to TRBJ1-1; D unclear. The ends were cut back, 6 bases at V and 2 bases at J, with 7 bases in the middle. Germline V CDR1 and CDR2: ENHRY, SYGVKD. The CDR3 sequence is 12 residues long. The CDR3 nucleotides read TGTGCCATCAGCCAGTCCAACACTGAAGCTTTCTTT. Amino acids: CAISQSNTEAFF.